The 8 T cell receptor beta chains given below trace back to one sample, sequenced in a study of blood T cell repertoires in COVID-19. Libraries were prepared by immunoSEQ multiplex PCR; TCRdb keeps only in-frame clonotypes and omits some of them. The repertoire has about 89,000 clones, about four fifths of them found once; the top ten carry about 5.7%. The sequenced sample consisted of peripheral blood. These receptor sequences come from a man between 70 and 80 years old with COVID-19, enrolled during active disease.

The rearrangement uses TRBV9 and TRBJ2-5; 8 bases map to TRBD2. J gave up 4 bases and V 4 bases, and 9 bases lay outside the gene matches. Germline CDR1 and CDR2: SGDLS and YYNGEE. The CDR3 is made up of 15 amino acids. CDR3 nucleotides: TGTGCCAGCAGCCCATGGGCAGGACTAGCAGAGACCCAGTACTTC. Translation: CASSPWAGLAETQYF.

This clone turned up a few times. The CDR3 coding sequence is TGCGCCAGCAGTGTGGGGGAGGCGACCCAGTACTTC. Translation: CASSVGEATQYF. This chain joins TRBV10-2 and TRBJ2-5; the D gene is possibly TRBD2 (6 bases). The CDR3 covers 12 residues. Germline assignment: CDR1 WSHSY and CDR2 SAAADI. V dropped 4 bases and J dropped 7 bases, with 10 bases sitting between them.

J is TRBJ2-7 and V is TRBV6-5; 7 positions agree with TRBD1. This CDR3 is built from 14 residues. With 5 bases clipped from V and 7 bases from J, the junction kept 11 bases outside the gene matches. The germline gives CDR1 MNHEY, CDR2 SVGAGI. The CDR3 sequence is CASSPHRGLAEQYF. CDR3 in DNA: TGTGCCAGCAGTCCACACAGGGGATTGGCAGAGCAGTACTTC.

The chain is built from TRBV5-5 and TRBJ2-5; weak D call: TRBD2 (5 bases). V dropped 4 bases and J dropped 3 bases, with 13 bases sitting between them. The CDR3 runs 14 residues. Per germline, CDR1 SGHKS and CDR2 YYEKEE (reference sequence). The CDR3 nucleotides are TGTGCCAGCAGCCGAGGGCTCCTCAAAGAGACCCAGTACTTC. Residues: CASSRGLLKETQYF.

CDR3 protein: CASSLGDNTYGYTF. The DNA of the CDR3 is TGTGCCAGCAGCTTAGGGGACAACACTTATGGCTACACCTTC. J is TRBJ1-2 and V is TRBV7-9, with D possibly matching TRBD1 (6 bases). The CDR3 length is 14 residues. Germline V gene data show CDR1 as SEHNR and CDR2 as FQNEAQ (reference sequence). Between the trimmed V and J ends, which lost 1 base and 5 bases, there was a span of 11 bases. The full variable domain, completed using reference TRBV7-9 and TRBJ1-2, is DTGVSQNPRHKITKRGQNVTFRCDPISEHNRLYWYRQTLGQGPEFLTYFQNEAQLEKSRLLSDRFSAERPKGSFSTLEIQRTEQGDSAMYLCASSLGDNTYGYTFGSGTRLTVV.

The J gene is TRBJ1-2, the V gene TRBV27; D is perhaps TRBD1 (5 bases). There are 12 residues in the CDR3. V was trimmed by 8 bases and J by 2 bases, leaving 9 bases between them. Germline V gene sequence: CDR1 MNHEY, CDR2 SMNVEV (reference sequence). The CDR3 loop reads CASGAGNYGYTF. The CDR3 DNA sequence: TGTGCCAGCGGGGCAGGGAACTATGGCTACACCTTC.

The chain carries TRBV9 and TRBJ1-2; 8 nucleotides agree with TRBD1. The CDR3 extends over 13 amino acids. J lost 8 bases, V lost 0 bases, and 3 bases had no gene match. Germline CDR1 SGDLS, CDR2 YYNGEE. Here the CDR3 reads CASSVGQGSGYTF. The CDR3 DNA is TGTGCCAGCAGCGTAGGACAGGGGAGCGGCTACACCTTC.

The CDR3 region is CASSPGQTNTEAFF. CDR3 in DNA: TGTGCCAGCAGCCCGGGACAGACAAACACTGAAGCTTTCTTT. This chain connects TRBV5-4 to TRBJ1-1; TRBD1 agrees at 7 bases. The CDR3 consists of 14 residues. Trimming at V came to 4 bases and at J to 2 bases, leaving 5 bases not matched to a gene. Germline loops: CDR1 SGHNT, CDR2 YYREEE (reference sequence).